Listed here are 22 T cell receptor beta chains from one sample, sequenced in a study of T cell changes during pregnancy in multiple sclerosis (dated by TCRdb to the late 2010s). Library construction relied on the immunoSEQ multiplex PCR assay. TCRdb took over this immuneACCESS table, retaining in-frame rearrangements with V and J assigned. Such tables are incomplete; in checked studies, under half of the missing clones stem from an unresolved V gene, and the remainder is unexplained. In this sample the table shows some 30,000 clones, approximately 91% of which occur a single time. The ten top clones hold less than 10% of the sample. This material consisted of CD8+ T cells from peripheral blood mononuclear cells, taken in the second trimester of pregnancy. All receptors come from a female donor with multiple sclerosis, enrolled in a pregnancy study.

The chain carries TRBV7-3 and TRBJ2-1, with a possible D match to TRBD1 (6 bases). This CDR3 is built from 11 residues. Trimming took 3 bases from V and 10 from J, leaving 7 bases between them. From germline, CDR1 is SGHTA and CDR2 FQGTGA. DNA of the CDR3: TGTGCCAGCAGCTTGGGGGCGGAGCAGTTCTTC. Translation: CASSLGAEQFF.

The chain carries TRBV5-4 and TRBJ1-1, with TRBD1 identical over 7 bases. The CDR3 runs 15 residues. With V trimmed by 4 bases and J by 5 bases, 11 bases remained unmatched. The germline V gene encodes CDR1 SGHNT and CDR2 YYREEE (reference sequence). DNA for the CDR3: TGTGCCAGCAGCCCCCCGCCAGGGGGGCGGACTGAAGCTTTCTTT. Its protein product is CASSPPPGGRTEAFF. The full variable domain, with the rest looked up from reference TRBV5-4 and TRBJ1-1, is ETGVTQSPTHLIKTRGQQVTLRCSSQSGHNTVSWYQQALGQGPQFIFQYYREEENGRGNFPPRFSGLQFPNYSSELNVNALELDDSALYLCASSPPPGGRTEAFFGQGTRLTVV.

J is TRBJ1-1 and V is TRBV16; D gene unclear. The CDR3 spans 13 residues. V was trimmed by 4 bases and J by 0 bases, leaving 6 bases between them. Germline CDR1 and CDR2: KGHSY and FQNENV. CDR3 bases: TGTGCCAGCAGCCGCGGGCTGAACACTGAAGCTTTCTTT. As protein: CASSRGLNTEAFF.

J is TRBJ2-3 and V is TRBV7-9, with D perhaps TRBD2 (7 bases). Germline loops: CDR1 SEHNR, CDR2 FQNEAQ (reference sequence). The CDR3 has 14 amino acids. The ends were cut back, 5 bases at V and 8 bases at J, with 17 bases in the middle. DNA for the CDR3: TGTGCCAGCAGCATTAACCGGGGGGCCCGTACGCAGTATTTT. Its protein product is CASSINRGARTQYF.

This clone was found once. The chain links TRBV6-1 to TRBJ2-5; 8 positions agree with TRBD2. With 8 bases clipped from V and 4 bases from J, the junction kept 9 bases outside the gene matches. The germline CDR1 and CDR2 sequences are MNHNS and SASEGT. The CDR3 spans 14 residues. The CDR3 here is CASGTRAGGETQYF. The CDR3 DNA reads as TGTGCCAGCGGAACCCGTGCGGGGGGAGAGACCCAGTACTTC.

This chain connects TRBV20-1 to TRBJ2-7; no definite D call. Germline V lookup: CDR1 DFQATT, CDR2 SNEGSKA (reference sequence). Trimming pared 6 bases from V and 6 bases from J, leaving 9 bases between. The CDR3 covers 10 residues. The CDR3 loop is CSATSGEQYF. The CDR3 DNA reads as TGCAGTGCCACTTCGGGCGAGCAGTACTTC.

The chain links TRBV6-5 to TRBJ2-5; D uncertain. The V end lost 6 bases, the J end lost 7 bases, and 12 bases lay between the germline ends. CDR1 and CDR2 (germline): MNHEY, SVGAGI. The CDR3 consists of 12 residues. The CDR3 DNA is TGTGCCAGCAGGACATTAAAAGGGACCCAGTACTTC. This codes for CASRTLKGTQYF.

The chain uses TRBV2 and TRBJ1-2; 7 bases agree with TRBD1. J was trimmed by 6 bases and V by 6 bases; bases with no gene match: 7. The CDR3 sequence is 13 residues long. Germline V CDR1 and CDR2: SNHLY, FYNNEI. In nucleotides, the CDR3 is TGTGCCAGCAGGCCCGACAGGGTTAATGGCTACACCTTC. This sequence encodes CASRPDRVNGYTF.

J is TRBJ2-2 and V is TRBV29-1, with 9 nucleotides matching TRBD1. The CDR3 length is 15 residues. Trimming at V came to 5 bases and at J to 3 bases, leaving 7 bases not matched to a gene. Per germline, CDR1 SQVTM and CDR2 ANQGSEA. The CDR3: CSVSPTGGDTGELFF. In DNA form, the CDR3 reads TGCAGCGTTTCCCCGACAGGGGGGGACACCGGGGAGCTGTTTTTT.

This sequence joins TRBV30 and TRBJ1-2; D possibly corresponds to TRBD1 (6 bases). The CDR3 sequence is 13 residues long. The V end lost 5 bases, the J end lost 5 bases, and 15 bases lay between the germline ends. The germline V gene has CDR1 GTSNPN and CDR2 SVGIG (reference sequence). CDR3 nucleotides: TGTGCCTGGGATGGAACAGGGAATTATGGCTACACCTTC. Amino acids: CAWDGTGNYGYTF.

J is TRBJ1-1 and V is TRBV30; D may be TRBD1 (5 bases). V gave up 4 bases and J gave up 0 bases, with 6 bases separating them. Germline V gene data show CDR1 as GTSNPN and CDR2 as SVGIG (reference sequence). This CDR3 spans 12 amino acids. The CDR3 DNA follows: TGTGCCTGGACAGGGATGAACACTGAAGCTTTCTTT. Protein: CAWTGMNTEAFF.

This clone was recorded only once. This rearrangement joins TRBV10-3 to TRBJ2-5, with 8 positions matching TRBD1. The trim removed 6 bases at V and 5 bases at J, leaving 11 bases unmatched. The germline gives CDR1 ENHRY, CDR2 SYGVKD. This CDR3 has 15 amino acids. In DNA, the CDR3 is TGTGCCATCAGCGAAATTGACAGGGGACGGGAGACCCAGTACTTC. It translates to CAISEIDRGRETQYF.

The chain uses TRBV5-5 and TRBJ2-3; possible D gene TRBD2, 5 bases. The CDR3 runs 14 residues. The V gene's germline CDR1 is SGHKS and CDR2 YYEKEE (reference sequence). Trimming removed 0 bases at V and 2 bases at J, with 7 bases between. The CDR3 region has the DNA TGTGCCAGCAGCTTGGGGGAGAACACAGATACGCAGTATTTT. Translation gives CASSLGENTDTQYF.

This rearrangement joins TRBV7-6 to TRBJ2-7; possible D gene TRBD1, 5 bases. The CDR3 sequence is 15 residues long. Trimming stripped 5 bases from V and 2 bases from J, with 16 bases between. Germline V CDR1 and CDR2: SGHVS, FNYEAQ. CDR3 bases: TGTGCCAGCAGCCCGAGGACCGACAGCACCTACGAGCAGTACTTC. It specifies CASSPRTDSTYEQYF.

This clone was recorded at least ten times. Other DNA sequences in the sample encode the same CDR3. The chain combines TRBV6-4 with TRBJ2-3; TRBD2 matches 11 bases. The CDR3 has 15 residues. With 0 bases clipped from V and 4 bases from J, the junction kept 0 bases outside the gene matches. CDR1 is MRHNA and CDR2 is SNTAGT in the germline V gene. The CDR3 coding sequence is TGTGCCAGCAGTGACTCTAGCGGGGGGGCAGATACGCAGTATTTT. This encodes CASSDSSGGADTQYF.

V gene TRBV6-5 combines with J gene TRBJ1-1; D ambiguous. This CDR3 spans 15 amino acids. V was cut by 8 bases and J by 1 base, with 17 bases left in between. CDR1 and CDR2 from the germline V gene are MNHEY and SVGAGI. The CDR3 protein is CASLSFGEWNTEAFF. Written as DNA, the CDR3 is TGTGCCAGCCTTTCGTTTGGGGAGTGGAACACTGAAGCTTTCTTT.

This clone was found a few times. V is TRBV2 and J is TRBJ1-1; D not resolved. Trimming left V 2 bases short and J 8 bases short, with 12 bases between. Germline V gene data show CDR1 as SNHLY and CDR2 as FYNNEI. The CDR3 sequence is 13 residues long. The CDR3 region has the DNA TGTGCCAGCAGTGAACCCTTCCGCCTAGAAGCTTTCTTT. It translates to CASSEPFRLEAFF. The full variable domain, with the rest looked up from reference TRBV2 and TRBJ1-1, is EPEVTQTPSHQVTQMGQEVILRCVPISNHLYFYWYRQILGQKVEFLVSFYNNEISEKSEIFDDQFSVERPDGSNFTLKIRSTKLEDSAMYFCASSEPFRLEAFFGQGTRLTVV.

This clone was found once. The J gene is TRBJ2-1, the V gene TRBV19; 7 nucleotides align to TRBD1. The J segment lost 9 bases and the V segment lost 8 bases, leaving 13 bases of the junction unmatched. This CDR3 region has 14 residues. From germline, CDR1 is LNHDA and CDR2 SQIVND (reference sequence). Written as DNA, the CDR3 is TGTGCCAGTGCCCTGGGGACAGAGCCAAGTGAGCAGTTCTTC. Its protein product is CASALGTEPSEQFF.

The V and J genes are TRBV5-6 and TRBJ2-5, with D possibly matching TRBD1 (5 bases). Germline-derived CDR1 and CDR2 are SGHDT and YYEEEE. V lost 3 bases to trimming and J lost 2 bases, with 8 bases between them. This CDR3 comprises 13 residues. Here the CDR3 reads CASSSTEQETQYF. The CDR3, as DNA: TGTGCCAGCAGCTCGACAGAACAAGAGACCCAGTACTTC.

V is TRBV19 and J is TRBJ2-7; 8 bases are shared with TRBD1. This CDR3 has 15 amino acids. V dropped 7 bases and J dropped 4; count of bases not matched to a gene: 12. Germline V CDR1 and CDR2: LNHDA, SQIVND (reference sequence). CDR3 sequence: CASTFTGGGFYEQYF. CDR3 DNA: TGTGCCAGTACCTTTACAGGGGGTGGCTTTTACGAGCAGTACTTC. The whole variable domain, remainder taken from reference TRBV19 and TRBJ2-7, is DGGITQSPKYLFRKEGQNVTLSCEQNLNHDAMYWYRQDPGQGLRLIYYSQIVNDFQKGDIAEGYSVSREKKESFPLTVTSAQKNPTAFYLCASTFTGGGFYEQYFGPGTRLTVT.

For the CDR3, the DNA is TGTGCCAGCAGCTTAGGATGGGACAGGTCTTACAATGAGCAGTTCTTC. The encoded protein is CASSLGWDRSYNEQFF. J is TRBJ2-1 and V is TRBV11-2; 8 bases line up with TRBD1. The V gene's germline CDR1 is SGHAT and CDR2 FQNNGV. V lost 1 base, J lost 4 bases, and 6 bases stayed unmatched. This CDR3 is 16 amino acids long.

By frequency in the sample, this clone is medium-sized (0.01 to 0.1%). The chain couples TRBV18 to TRBJ2-3; weak D call: TRBD2 (7 bases). V dropped 8 bases and J dropped 0 bases, with 12 bases sitting between them. The germline V gene has CDR1 KGHSH and CDR2 LQKENI. CDR3 length equals 14 residues. CDR3 residues: CASKRGGSTDTQYF. The DNA for the CDR3 is TGTGCCAGCAAAAGGGGGGGAAGCACAGATACGCAGTATTTT. The whole variable domain, filled in from reference TRBV18 and TRBJ2-3, reads NAGVMQNPRHLVRRRGQEARLRCSPMKGHSHVYWYRQLPEEGLKFMVYLQKENIIDESGMPKERFSAEFPKEGPSILRIQQVVRGDSAAYFCASKRGGSTDTQYFGPGTRLTVL.